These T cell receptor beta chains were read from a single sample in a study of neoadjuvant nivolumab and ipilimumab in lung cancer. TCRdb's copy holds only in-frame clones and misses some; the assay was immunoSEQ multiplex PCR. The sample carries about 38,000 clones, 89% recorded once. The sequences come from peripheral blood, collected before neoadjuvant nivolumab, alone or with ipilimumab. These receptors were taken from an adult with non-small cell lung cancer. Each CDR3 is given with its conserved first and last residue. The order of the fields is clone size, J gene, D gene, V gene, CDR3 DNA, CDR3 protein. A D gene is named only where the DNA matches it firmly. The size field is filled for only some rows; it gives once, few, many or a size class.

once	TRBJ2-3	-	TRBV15	TGTGCCACCAGCAGAGGTGGGGATACGCAGTATTTT	CATSRGGDTQYF
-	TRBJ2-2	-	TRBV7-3	TGTGCCAGCAGCTTACCCCGATACGGGAACACCGGGGAGCTGTTTTTT	CASSLPRYGNTGELFF
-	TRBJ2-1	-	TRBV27	TGTGCCAGCAGGCCCCGGACTAGGGACAGAATCTACAATGAGCAGTTCTTC	CASRPRTRDRIYNEQFF
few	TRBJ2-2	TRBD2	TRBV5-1	TGCGCCAGCATGAGTAGCGGGGTCGGGGCCGGGGAGCTGTTTTTT	CASMSSGVGAGELFF
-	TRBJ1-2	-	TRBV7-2	TGTGCCAGCAGCCCCAGACAGGTGTCCTATGGCTACACCTTC	CASSPRQVSYGYTF
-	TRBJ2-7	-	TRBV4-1	TGCGCCAGCAGCCGACAAATAAATAACTACGAGCAGTACTTC	CASSRQINNYEQYF
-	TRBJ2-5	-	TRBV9	TGTGCCAGCAGCCCCCGGGGGCAGTCAGAGACCCAGTACTTC	CASSPRGQSETQYF
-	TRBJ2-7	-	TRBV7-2	TGTGCCAGCAGCATGACGCGGTTCGAGCAGTACTTC	CASSMTRFEQYF
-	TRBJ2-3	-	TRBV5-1	TGCGCCAGCAGCTCCTCCGGCAGGGACACAGATACGCAGTATTTT	CASSSSGRDTDTQYF
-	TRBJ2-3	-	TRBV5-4	TGTGCCAGCAGCTTAGCCGGCACAGATACGCAGTATTTT	CASSLAGTDTQYF
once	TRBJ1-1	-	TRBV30	TGTGCCTGGAGTGTAAACACTGAAGCTTTCTTT	CAWSVNTEAFF